Given below is one T cell receptor beta chain in context. The germline V gene has CDR1 LGHNA and CDR2 YNFKEQ. The CDR3 has 16 residues. The germline V and J ends were trimmed by 0 bases and 3 bases, with 14 bases remaining between them. The sample belongs to a study of chemoradiotherapy in HPV16-positive cancers. Study as a whole: Candidate HPV-specific T-cell clones and common TCR motifs came from functional assays in a couple of HPV16-positive patients.

Sequencing was performed with immunoSEQ multiplex PCR; in TCRdb, only in-frame clones are kept and a portion is missing. The table shows 14,000 or so clones, with 60% to 80% occurring only once. Sample collection occurred from a patient who underwent chemoradiotherapy. The receptor comes from a human donor with HPV-associated anogenital cancer. The chain is built from TRBV4-2 and TRBJ2-5, with D perhaps being TRBD1 or TRBD2 (6 bases each). The CDR3 region has the DNA TGTGCCAGCAGCCAAGATCCCGGGGGCCGCGAAGAGACCCAGTACTTC. Translated, it gives CASSQDPGGREETQYF.